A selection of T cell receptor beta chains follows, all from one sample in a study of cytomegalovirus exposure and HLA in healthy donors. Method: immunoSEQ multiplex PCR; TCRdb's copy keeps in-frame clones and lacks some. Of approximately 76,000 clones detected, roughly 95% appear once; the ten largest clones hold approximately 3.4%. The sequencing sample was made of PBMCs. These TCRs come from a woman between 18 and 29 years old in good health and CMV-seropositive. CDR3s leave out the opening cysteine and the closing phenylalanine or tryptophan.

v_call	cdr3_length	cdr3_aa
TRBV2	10	ASRTGVTEAF
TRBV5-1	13	ASSVRDSRTGELF
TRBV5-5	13	ASSLASRSSYEQY
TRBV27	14	ASSSQDRPSSYEQY
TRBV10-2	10	ATRPGNTEAF
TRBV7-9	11	ASSLQENTEAF
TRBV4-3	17	ASSQDPTIIQGTGEKLF
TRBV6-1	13	ASSLRHTSTDTQY
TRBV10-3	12	AISVDREVYEQY
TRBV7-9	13	ASSSRGGSDTEAF
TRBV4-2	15	ASSPGLAGGLSYEQY
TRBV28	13	ASKGPMGGAEKLF
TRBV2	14	ASSEHLAGGYNEQF
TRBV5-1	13	ASSLRLAGAYEQY
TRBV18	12	ASSPRQGGEPQH
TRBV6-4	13	ASSDSTSNTGELF
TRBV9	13	ASSVGAGGENTIY
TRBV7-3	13	ASSPGTLETGELF
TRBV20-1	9	SASLSYEQY
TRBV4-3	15	ASSQDPAGGPSDTQY
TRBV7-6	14	ASSRTDRGRADTQY
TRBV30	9	AWSRVGEQF
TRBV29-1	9	SGGEEETQY
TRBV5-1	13	ASSFRGQGEETQY
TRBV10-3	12	AISELPQGTEAF
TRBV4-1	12	ASSQLLGVETQY
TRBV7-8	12	ASSPASVSYEQY
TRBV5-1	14	ASSSGTGSMNTEAF
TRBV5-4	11	ASSLSKNTEAF